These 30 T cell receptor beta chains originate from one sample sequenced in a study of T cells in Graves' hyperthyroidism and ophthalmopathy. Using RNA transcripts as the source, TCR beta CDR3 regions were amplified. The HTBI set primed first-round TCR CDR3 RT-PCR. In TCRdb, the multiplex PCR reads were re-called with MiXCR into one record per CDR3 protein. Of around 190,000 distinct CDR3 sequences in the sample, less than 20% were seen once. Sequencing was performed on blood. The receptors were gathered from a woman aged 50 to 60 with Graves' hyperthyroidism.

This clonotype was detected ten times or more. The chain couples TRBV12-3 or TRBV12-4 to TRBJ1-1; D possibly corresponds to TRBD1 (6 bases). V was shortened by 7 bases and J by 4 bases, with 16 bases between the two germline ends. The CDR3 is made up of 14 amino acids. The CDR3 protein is CASIQTGLSTEAFF. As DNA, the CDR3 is TGTGCCAGCATCCAAACAGGGCTTAGCACTGAAGCTTTCTTT.

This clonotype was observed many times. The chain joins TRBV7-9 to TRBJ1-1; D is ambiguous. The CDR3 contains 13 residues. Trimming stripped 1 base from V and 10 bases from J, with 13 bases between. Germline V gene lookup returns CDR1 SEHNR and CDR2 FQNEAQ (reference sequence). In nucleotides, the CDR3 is TGTGCCAGCAGCTTAGATGAGAGGGTTGGAGCTTTCTTT. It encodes CASSLDERVGAFF.

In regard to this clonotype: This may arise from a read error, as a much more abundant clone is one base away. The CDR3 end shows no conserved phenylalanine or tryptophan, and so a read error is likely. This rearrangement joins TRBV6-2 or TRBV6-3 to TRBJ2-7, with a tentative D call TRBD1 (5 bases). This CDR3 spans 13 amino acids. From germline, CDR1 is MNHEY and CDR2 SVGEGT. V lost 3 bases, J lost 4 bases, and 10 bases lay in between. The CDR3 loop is CASSYLQVYEQYL. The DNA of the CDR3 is TGTGCCAGCAGTTATTTACAGGTTTACGAGCAGTACCTC.

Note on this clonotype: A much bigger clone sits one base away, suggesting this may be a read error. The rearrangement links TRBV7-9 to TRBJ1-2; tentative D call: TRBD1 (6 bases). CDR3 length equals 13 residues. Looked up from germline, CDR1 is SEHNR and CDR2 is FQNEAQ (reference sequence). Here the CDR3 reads CASSITGNYGHTF. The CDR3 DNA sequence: TGTGCCAGCAGCATAACAGGGAACTATGGCCACACCTTC.

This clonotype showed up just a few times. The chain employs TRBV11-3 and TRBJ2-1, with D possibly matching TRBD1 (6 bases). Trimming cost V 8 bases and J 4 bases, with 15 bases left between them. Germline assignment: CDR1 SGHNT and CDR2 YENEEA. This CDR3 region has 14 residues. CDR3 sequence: CASQGQTTYNEQFF. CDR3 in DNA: TGTGCCAGCCAGGGGCAGACAACTTACAATGAGCAGTTCTTC.

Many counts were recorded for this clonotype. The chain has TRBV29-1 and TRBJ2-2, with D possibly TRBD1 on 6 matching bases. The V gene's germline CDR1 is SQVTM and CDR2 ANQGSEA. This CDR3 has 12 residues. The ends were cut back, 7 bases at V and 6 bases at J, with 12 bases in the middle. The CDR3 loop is CSAATGPGELFF. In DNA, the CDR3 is TGCAGCGCCGCGACAGGTCCCGGGGAGCTGTTTTTT.

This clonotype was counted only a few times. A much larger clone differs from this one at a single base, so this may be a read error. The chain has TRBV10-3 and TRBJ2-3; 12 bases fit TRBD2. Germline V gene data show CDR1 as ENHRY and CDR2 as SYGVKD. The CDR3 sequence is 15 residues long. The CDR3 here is CAIRNLAGGVDMQYF. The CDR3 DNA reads TGTGCCATCAGAAATCTAGCGGGAGGGGTGGATATGCAGTATTTT.

The CDR3 sequence is CASSEGDGNQPQHF. In nucleotides, the CDR3 is TGCGCCAGCAGTGAGGGTGACGGCAATCAGCCCCAGCATTTT. The rearrangement uses TRBV10-2 and TRBJ1-5, with D hard to call. Between the trimmed V and J ends, which lost 2 bases and 2 bases, there was a span of 7 bases. The length of the CDR3 is 14 residues. Germline V gives CDR1 WSHSY, CDR2 SAAADI.

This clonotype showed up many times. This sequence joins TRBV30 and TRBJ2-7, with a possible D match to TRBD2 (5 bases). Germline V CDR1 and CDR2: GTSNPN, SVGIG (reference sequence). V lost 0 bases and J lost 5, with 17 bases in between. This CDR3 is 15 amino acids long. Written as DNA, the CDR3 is TGTGCCTGGAGTGTTTCCTACTCGGACTTACACGAGCAGTACTTC. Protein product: CAWSVSYSDLHEQYF.

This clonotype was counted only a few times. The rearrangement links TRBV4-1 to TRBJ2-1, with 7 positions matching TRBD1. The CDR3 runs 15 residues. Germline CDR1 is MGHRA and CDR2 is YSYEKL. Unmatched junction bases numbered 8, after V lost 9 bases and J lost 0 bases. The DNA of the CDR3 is TGCGCCAGTTCCCGGGACAGCGGCTCCTACAATGAGCAGTTCTTC. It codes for CASSRDSGSYNEQFF.

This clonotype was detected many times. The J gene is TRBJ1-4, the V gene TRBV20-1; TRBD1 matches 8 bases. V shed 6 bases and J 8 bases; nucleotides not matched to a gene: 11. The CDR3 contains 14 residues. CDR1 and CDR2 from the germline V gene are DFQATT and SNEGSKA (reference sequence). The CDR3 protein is CSARGLQGDEKLFF. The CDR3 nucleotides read TGCAGTGCGCGTGGCTTACAGGGGGACGAAAAACTGTTTTTT.

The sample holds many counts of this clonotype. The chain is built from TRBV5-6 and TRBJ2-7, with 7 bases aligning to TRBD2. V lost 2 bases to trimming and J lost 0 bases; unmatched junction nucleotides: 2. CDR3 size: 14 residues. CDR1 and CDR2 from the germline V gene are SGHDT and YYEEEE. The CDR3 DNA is TGTGCCAGCAGCTTCGGGGGGAACTCCTACGAGCAGTACTTC. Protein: CASSFGGNSYEQYF.

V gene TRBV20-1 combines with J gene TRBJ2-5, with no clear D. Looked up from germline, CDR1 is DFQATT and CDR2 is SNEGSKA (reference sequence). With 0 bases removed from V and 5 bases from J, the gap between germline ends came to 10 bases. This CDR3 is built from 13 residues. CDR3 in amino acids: CSARETAWETQYF. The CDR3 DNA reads TGCAGTGCTAGAGAGACCGCCTGGGAGACCCAGTACTTC.

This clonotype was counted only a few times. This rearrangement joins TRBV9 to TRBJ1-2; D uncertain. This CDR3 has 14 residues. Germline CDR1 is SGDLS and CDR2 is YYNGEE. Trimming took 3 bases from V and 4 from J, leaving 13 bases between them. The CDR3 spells CASSALPSGYGYTF. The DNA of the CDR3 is TGTGCCAGCAGCGCCCTCCCCAGCGGCTATGGCTACACCTTC.

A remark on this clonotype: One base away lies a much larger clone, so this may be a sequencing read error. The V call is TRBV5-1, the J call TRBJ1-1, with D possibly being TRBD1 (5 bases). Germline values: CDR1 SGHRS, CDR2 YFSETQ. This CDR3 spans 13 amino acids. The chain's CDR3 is CASKQEMNAEAFF. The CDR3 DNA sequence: TGCGCCAGCAAACAGGAGATGAACGCTGAAGCTTTCTTT.

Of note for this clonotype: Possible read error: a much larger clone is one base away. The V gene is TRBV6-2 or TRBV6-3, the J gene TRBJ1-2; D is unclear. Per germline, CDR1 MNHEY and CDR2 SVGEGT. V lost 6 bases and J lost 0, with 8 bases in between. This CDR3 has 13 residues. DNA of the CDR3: TGTGCCAGCAGGTTCCAGGCTAACTATGGCTACACCTTC. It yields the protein CASRFQANYGYTF.

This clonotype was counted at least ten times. The CDR3 coding sequence is TGTGCCAGCAGCATCGGAGAGACCCAGTACTTC. Its translation: CASSIGETQYF. The chain joins TRBV12-3 or TRBV12-4 to TRBJ2-5; D is unresolved. The CDR3 is made up of 11 amino acids. V was clipped by 6 bases and J by 4 bases, with 6 bases between them.

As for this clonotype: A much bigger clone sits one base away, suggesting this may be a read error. The CDR3: CASSLGRVSSPYEQYF. As DNA, the CDR3 is TGTGCCAGCAGCTTAGGCCGGGTTTCAAGCCCCTACGAGCAGTACTTC. V usage is TRBV11-2 and J usage is TRBJ2-7; the D is unclear. V lost 1 base and J lost 2, with 15 bases in between. Germline V gene data show CDR1 as SGHAT and CDR2 as FQNNGV. The CDR3 has 16 amino acids.

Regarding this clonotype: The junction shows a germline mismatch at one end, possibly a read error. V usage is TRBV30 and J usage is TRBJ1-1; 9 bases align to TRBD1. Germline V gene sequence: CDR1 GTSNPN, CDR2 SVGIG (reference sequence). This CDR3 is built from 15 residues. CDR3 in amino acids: CAWREPGQGRTETFF. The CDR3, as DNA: TGTGCCTGGAGGGAACCGGGACAGGGTCGCACTGAAACTTTCTTT.

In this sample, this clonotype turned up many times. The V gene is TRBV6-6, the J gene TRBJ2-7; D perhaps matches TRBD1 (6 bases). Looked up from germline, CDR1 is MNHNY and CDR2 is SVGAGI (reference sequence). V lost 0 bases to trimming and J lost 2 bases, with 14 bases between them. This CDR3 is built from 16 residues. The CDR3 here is CASSYSQGRMTYEQYF. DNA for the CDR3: TGTGCCAGCAGTTACTCGCAGGGGCGCATGACCTACGAGCAGTACTTC.

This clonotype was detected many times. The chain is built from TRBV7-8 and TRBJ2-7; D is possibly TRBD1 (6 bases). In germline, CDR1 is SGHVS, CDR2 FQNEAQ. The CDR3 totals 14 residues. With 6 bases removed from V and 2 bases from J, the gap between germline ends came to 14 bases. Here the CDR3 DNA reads TGTGCCAGCAGTTCCGACAGGCCTACCTACGAGCAGTACTTC. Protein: CASSSDRPTYEQYF.

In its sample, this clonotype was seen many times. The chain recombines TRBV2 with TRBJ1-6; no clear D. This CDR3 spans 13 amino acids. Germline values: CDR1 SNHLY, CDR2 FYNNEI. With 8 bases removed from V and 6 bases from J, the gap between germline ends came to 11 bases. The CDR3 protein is CASARVVNSPLHF. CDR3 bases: TGTGCCAGCGCCCGGGTCGTTAATTCACCCCTCCACTTT.

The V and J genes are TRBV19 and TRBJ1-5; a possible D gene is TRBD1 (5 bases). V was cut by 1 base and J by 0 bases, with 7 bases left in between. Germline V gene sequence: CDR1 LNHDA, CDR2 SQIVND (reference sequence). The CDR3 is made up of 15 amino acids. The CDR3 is CASSIVDSSNQPQHF. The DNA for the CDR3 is TGTGCCAGTAGTATAGTCGACAGTAGCAATCAGCCCCAGCATTTT. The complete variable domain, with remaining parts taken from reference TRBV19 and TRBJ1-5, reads DGGITQSPKYLFRKEGQNVTLSCEQNLNHDAMYWYRQDPGQGLRLIYYSQIVNDFQKGDIAEGYSVSREKKESFPLTVTSAQKNPTAFYLCASSIVDSSNQPQHFGDGTRLSIL.

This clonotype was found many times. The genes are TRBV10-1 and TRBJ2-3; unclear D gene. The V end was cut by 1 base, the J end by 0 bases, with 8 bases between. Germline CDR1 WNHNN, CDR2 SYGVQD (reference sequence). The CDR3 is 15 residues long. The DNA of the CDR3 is TGCGCCAGCAGTGAGTGGAAGGGAAGCACAGATACGCAGTATTTT. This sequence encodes CASSEWKGSTDTQYF.

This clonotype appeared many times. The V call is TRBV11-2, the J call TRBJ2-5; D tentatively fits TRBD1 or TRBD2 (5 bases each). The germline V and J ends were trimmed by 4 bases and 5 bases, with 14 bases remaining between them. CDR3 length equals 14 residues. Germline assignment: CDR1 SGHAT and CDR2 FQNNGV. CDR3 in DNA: TGTGCCAGCAGCTCCGGGACCAACGGGGAGACCCAGTACTTC. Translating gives CASSSGTNGETQYF.

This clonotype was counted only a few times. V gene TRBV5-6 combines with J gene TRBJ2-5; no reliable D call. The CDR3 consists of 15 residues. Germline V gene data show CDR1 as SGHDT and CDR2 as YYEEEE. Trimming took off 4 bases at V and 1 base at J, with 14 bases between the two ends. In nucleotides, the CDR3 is TGTGCCAGCAGCCGACTGAACCCGGGCCAAGAGACCCAGTACTTC. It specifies CASSRLNPGQETQYF.

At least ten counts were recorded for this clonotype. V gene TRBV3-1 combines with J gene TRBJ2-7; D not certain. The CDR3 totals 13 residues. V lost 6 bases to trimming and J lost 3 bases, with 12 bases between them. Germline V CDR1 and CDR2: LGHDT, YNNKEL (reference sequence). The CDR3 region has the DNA TGTGCCAGCAGATCTTACTGGGGCTACGAGCAGTACTTC. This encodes CASRSYWGYEQYF.

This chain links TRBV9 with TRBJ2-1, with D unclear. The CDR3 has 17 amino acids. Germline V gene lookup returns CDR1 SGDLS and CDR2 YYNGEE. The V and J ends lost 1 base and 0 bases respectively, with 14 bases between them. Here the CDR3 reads CASSVSLTSSSYNEQFF. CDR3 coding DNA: TGTGCCAGCAGCGTATCCCTAACCTCGTCCTCCTACAATGAGCAGTTCTTC.

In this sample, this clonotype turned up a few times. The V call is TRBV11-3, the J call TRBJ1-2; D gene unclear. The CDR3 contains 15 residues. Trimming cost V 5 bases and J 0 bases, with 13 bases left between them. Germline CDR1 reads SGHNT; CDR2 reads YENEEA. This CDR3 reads CASSQWTEANYGYTF. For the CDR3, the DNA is TGTGCCAGCAGCCAATGGACGGAAGCTAACTATGGCTACACCTTC.

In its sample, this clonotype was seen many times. The CDR3 DNA sequence: TGTGCCACCAGTGATTTGCTAGCGGGGGGCCAAGAGACCCAGTACTTC. Protein: CATSDLLAGGQETQYF. This rearrangement joins TRBV24-1 to TRBJ2-5; 11 nucleotides align to TRBD2. The CDR3 is 16 amino acids. Germline V gene sequence: CDR1 KGHDR, CDR2 SFDVKD. With V trimmed by 0 bases and J by 1 base, 0 bases remained unmatched.